This TCR beta chain was sequenced in a study of T cells after yellow fever vaccination. TCRdb itself ran the 5' RACE reads through MiXCR, one entry per CDR3 protein. The repertoire holds roughly 300,000 distinct CDR3 sequences, approximately 8% seen once, with 15% to 20% in the top ten. CDR3 size: 16 residues. V lost 5 bases, J lost 4 bases, and 24 bases lay in between. CDR1 and CDR2 from the germline V gene are SQVTM and ANQGSEA. This clonotype was seen only a few times. This sequence joins TRBV29-1 and TRBJ2-7, with D perhaps matching TRBD1 (7 bases). This clonotype was sampled from a man between 18 and 29 years old who received the YFV17D yellow fever vaccine. Sequencing was performed on PBMCs, taken around 45 days after the first yellow fever vaccination. In DNA form, the CDR3 reads TGCAGCGTTATGCAAATTGTGACAGGGACTCAATACGAGCAGTACTTC. This translates into CSVMQIVTGTQYEQYF.